The 11 T cell receptor beta chains given below trace back to one sample, sequenced in a study of control samples from healthy donors and cancer patients. Profiled with immunoSEQ multiplex PCR; TCRdb holds only in-frame clones, not every one. The data show some 170,000 clones, 96% seen once. The sequenced sample consisted of blood. The receptors were gathered from a woman under 40 in good health.

The CDR3 DNA reads TGTGCCAGCAGTGAAGCGAGAGGGCCCGGGGAGCTGTTTTTT. Translated, it gives CASSEARGPGELFF. The V gene is TRBV6-1, the J gene TRBJ2-2, with D possibly matching TRBD2 (5 bases). V was cut by 0 bases and J by 6 bases, with 8 bases left in between. The CDR3 contains 14 residues. Germline assignment: CDR1 MNHNS and CDR2 SASEGT.

This chain uses TRBV6-1 with TRBJ2-1; no clear D gene. Germline loops: CDR1 MNHNS, CDR2 SASEGT. The CDR3 is made up of 13 amino acids. Trimming stripped 3 bases from V and 0 bases from J, with 3 bases between. The CDR3 DNA is TGTGCCAGCAGTGATAGCTCCTACAATGAGCAGTTCTTC. Translated: CASSDSSYNEQFF.

V usage is TRBV6-5 and J usage is TRBJ2-1, with no clear D. The germline CDR1 and CDR2 sequences are MNHEY and SVGAGI. Trimming took 4 bases from V and 4 from J, leaving 8 bases between them. CDR3 length equals 13 residues. The CDR3 DNA is TGTGCCAGCAGTTCGGGCGATTACAATGAGCAGTTCTTC. Translating gives CASSSGDYNEQFF.

The chain combines TRBV4-1 with TRBJ2-5; TRBD2 might be the D (6 bases). The CDR3 has 16 amino acids. Germline loops: CDR1 MGHRA, CDR2 YSYEKL. The V and J ends lost 0 bases and 0 bases respectively, with 11 bases between them. CDR3 sequence: CASSQERAGYQETQYF. The CDR3 DNA sequence: TGCGCCAGCAGCCAAGAGAGGGCGGGGTACCAAGAGACCCAGTACTTC.

V usage is TRBV19 and J usage is TRBJ2-1; D assignment may be TRBD1 or TRBD2 (6 bases each). CDR3 length: 15 residues. V was clipped by 5 bases and J by 2 bases, with 13 bases between them. From germline, CDR1 is LNHDA and CDR2 SQIVND (reference sequence). Here the CDR3 reads CASSLRGTPYNEQFF. CDR3 DNA sequence: TGTGCCAGTAGTTTGAGGGGGACTCCCTACAATGAGCAGTTCTTC.

CDR3 bases: TGTGCCAGCAGTGGAGGGAGTGGCTACACCTTC. Encoded protein: CASSGGSGYTF. This chain uses TRBV6-2 or TRBV6-3 with TRBJ1-2; D is ambiguous. Germline-derived CDR1 and CDR2 are MNHEY and SVGEGT. V was pared by 5 bases and J by 7 bases, with 8 bases between. CDR3 length: 11 residues.

V gene TRBV3-1 (or the pseudogene TRBV3-2) combines with J gene TRBJ2-2; tentative D call: TRBD1 (5 bases). The V gene's germline CDR1 is LGHDT and CDR2 YNNKEL (reference sequence). V lost 5 bases, J lost 3 bases, and 13 bases lay in between. The CDR3 loop spans 15 amino acids. The CDR3: CASSGPGRDTGELFF. DNA of the CDR3: TGTGCCAGCAGCGGCCCCGGCAGGGACACCGGGGAGCTGTTTTTT.

The chain combines TRBV2 with TRBJ2-7; 8 bases are shared with TRBD1. Germline V CDR1 and CDR2: SNHLY, FYNNEI. The junction had 14 bases not matched to a gene; V was cut back by 8 bases and J by 2 bases. This CDR3 comprises 16 residues. Here the CDR3 reads CASLERPGQVTYEQYF. For the CDR3, the DNA is TGTGCCAGCCTAGAGAGACCGGGACAGGTAACCTACGAGCAGTACTTC.

The chain recombines TRBV7-2 with TRBJ1-3; D remains unclear. Germline V lookup: CDR1 SGHTA, CDR2 FQGNSA. The CDR3 extends over 17 amino acids. V lost 1 base and J lost 1, with 14 bases in between. The CDR3 region is CASSLEGTRRSGNTIYF. The CDR3 coding sequence is TGTGCCAGCAGCTTAGAGGGCACCCGACGGTCTGGAAACACCATATATTTT.

The chain joins TRBV13 to TRBJ1-5, with D hard to call. CDR3 length: 12 amino acids. Germline V gene sequence: CDR1 PRHDT, CDR2 FYEKMQ (reference sequence). V was trimmed by 4 bases and J by 5 bases, leaving 6 bases between them. In DNA, the CDR3 is TGTGCCAGCAGCTCCGGCGATCAGCCCCAGCATTTT. It codes for CASSSGDQPQHF. The whole variable domain, filled in from reference TRBV13 and TRBJ1-5, reads AAGVIQSPRHLIKEKRETATLKCYPIPRHDTVYWYQQGPGQDPQFLISFYEKMQSDKGSIPDRFSAQQFSDYHSELNMSSLELGDSALYFCASSSGDQPQHFGDGTRLSIL.

This clone was detected only once. V gene TRBV11-1 combines with J gene TRBJ2-7; 7 bases map to TRBD2. The CDR3 covers 14 residues. V was pared by 5 bases and J by 5 bases, with 9 bases of the junction left unmatched. Per the germline V gene, CDR1 is SGHAT and CDR2 is FQDESV (reference sequence). The CDR3 nucleotides read TGTGCCAGCAGCCACCAACCCCGGGGGGACGAGCAGTACTTC. Residues: CASSHQPRGDEQYF.